The 25 T cell receptor beta chains presented below share a single source sample, sequenced in a study of blood T cells in healthy people across ages. The authors ran a second PCR of 7 to 11 cycles using a sample-barcoded 5' primer and a J-beta primer mix. TCRdb passed the 5' RACE reads through MiXCR, listing each CDR3 protein once. The sample shows about 650,000 distinct CDR3 sequences, about 30% of them seen only once. Sequenced input: blood. The receptors shown here come from a woman of 80 years or more in good health.

This clonotype was seen only a few times. The chain recombines TRBV18 with TRBJ2-7, with a weak D call TRBD1 (6 bases). V lost 0 bases and J lost 2, with 8 bases in between. CDR3 length: 14 amino acids. Germline assignment: CDR1 KGHSH and CDR2 LQKENI. The CDR3 DNA sequence: TGTGCCAGCTCACCACCGGGACAAACCTACGAGCAGTACTTC. Protein sequence: CASSPPGQTYEQYF. Together with reference TRBV18 and TRBJ2-7, the CDR3 gives the full variable domain: NAGVMQNPRHLVRRRGQEARLRCSPMKGHSHVYWYRQLPEEGLKFMVYLQKENIIDESGMPKERFSAEFPKEGPSILRIQQVVRGDSAAYFCASSPPGQTYEQYFGPGTRLTVT.

As for this clonotype: A much larger clone is a single base away; this may be a read error. The chain uses TRBV7-3 and TRBJ2-1; 7 positions match TRBD2. Germline CDR1 reads SGHTA; CDR2 reads FQGTGA. J was trimmed by 15 bases and V by 1 base; bases with no gene match: 12. CDR3 length: 14 amino acids. CDR3 bases: TGTGCCAGCAGCTTAAGTGAGGGGAGGGGTTACTTGTTCTTC. Its translation: CASSLSEGRGYLFF.

This clonotype was seen a few times. A read error is possible here, since a much larger clone lies one base away. The rearrangement links TRBV5-1 to TRBJ2-6; maybe TRBD2 (6 bases). CDR3 length: 15 residues. The germline V gene encodes CDR1 SGHRS and CDR2 YFSETQ. V was clipped by 7 bases and J by 2 bases, with 13 bases between them. The DNA for the CDR3 is TGCGCCAGCCGCTCGAGGACTACTGGGGCCAACGTCCTGACTTTC. Encoded protein: CASRSRTTGANVLTF.

This clonotype was seen at least ten times. The chain recombines TRBV5-1 with TRBJ2-5; D may match TRBD1 or TRBD2 (5 bases each). The CDR3 covers 15 residues. Trimming took off 0 bases at V and 5 bases at J, with 14 bases between the two ends. Germline V gives CDR1 SGHRS, CDR2 YFSETQ. The CDR3 reads CASSLGGHPGETQYF. The CDR3 DNA sequence: TGCGCCAGCAGCTTGGGGGGCCACCCGGGGGAGACCCAGTACTTC. Supplemented by reference TRBV5-1 and TRBJ2-5, the full variable domain reads KAGVTQTPRYLIKTRGQQVTLSCSPISGHRSVSWYQQTPGQGLQFLFEYFSETQRNKGNFPGRFSGRQFSNSRSEMNVSTLELGDSALYLCASSLGGHPGETQYFGPGTRLLVL.

The J gene is TRBJ1-1, the V gene TRBV7-2, with TRBD1 as a possible D gene (5 bases). V lost 5 bases, J lost 3 bases, and 19 bases lay in between. The CDR3 runs to 16 residues. From germline, CDR1 is SGHTA and CDR2 FQGNSA. In DNA form, the CDR3 reads TGTGCCAGCAGCCCCCGAGGTCGGGGGGGGGACACTGAAGCTTTCTTT. Its protein product is CASSPRGRGGDTEAFF. Drawing the rest from reference TRBV7-2 and TRBJ1-1, the complete variable domain is GAGVSQSPSNKVTEKGKDVELRCDPISGHTALYWYRQSLGQGLEFLIYFQGNSAPDKSGLPSDRFSAERTGGSVSTLTIQRTQQEDSAVYLCASSPRGRGGDTEAFFGQGTRLTVV.

The gene calls are TRBV20-1 and TRBJ2-2, with TRBD1 matching over 8 bases. This CDR3 contains 14 residues. The V and J ends lost 5 bases and 0 bases, in that order; junction bases with no gene match: 2. The germline CDR1 and CDR2 sequences are DFQATT and SNEGSKA (reference sequence). CDR3 amino acids: CSAPDRANTGELFF. The CDR3 bases are TGCAGTGCTCCGGACAGGGCGAACACCGGGGAGCTGTTTTTT.

This clonotype has a count of ten or more. CDR3 region: CASSLGASGGADTQYF. In DNA, the CDR3 is TGTGCCAGCAGCTTAGGGGCTAGCGGGGGGGCGGATACGCAGTATTTT. The chain carries TRBV7-2 and TRBJ2-3; 12 bases map to TRBD2. CDR1 SGHTA and CDR2 FQGNSA come from the germline V gene. V shed 1 base, J shed 6 bases, and the junction held 5 bases outside the gene matches. This CDR3 has 16 residues.

V and J are TRBV29-1 and TRBJ2-7; 7 bases match TRBD2. V gave up 3 bases and J gave up 5 bases; unmatched junction bases: 4. Germline CDR1 SQVTM, CDR2 ANQGSEA. The CDR3 has 12 amino acids. The CDR3 loop is CSVEMGGNEQYF. The CDR3 region has the DNA TGCAGCGTTGAGATGGGAGGGAACGAGCAGTACTTC.

This clonotype was seen repeatedly, ten times or more. This chain connects TRBV29-1 to TRBJ1-2; D gene unclear. Germline CDR1 is SQVTM and CDR2 is ANQGSEA. The CDR3 consists of 12 residues. The germline V and J ends were trimmed by 2 bases and 2 bases, with 6 bases remaining between them. The CDR3 here is CSVERLNYGYTF. The CDR3 region has the DNA TGCAGCGTTGAACGTCTCAACTATGGCTACACCTTC.

This clonotype appeared many times. The chain is built from TRBV5-6 and TRBJ2-3; 8 bases align to TRBD2. Trimming at V came to 0 bases and at J to 9 bases, leaving 3 bases not matched to a gene. Germline CDR1 SGHDT, CDR2 YYEEEE. The CDR3 totals 13 residues. The CDR3 DNA sequence: TGTGCCAGCAGCTTGGGGCCGGGGGGGACGCAGTATTTT. It codes for CASSLGPGGTQYF. Full variable domain (outside the CDR3, taken from reference TRBV5-6 and TRBJ2-3): DAGVTQSPTHLIKTRGQQVTLRCSPKSGHDTVSWYQQALGQGPQFIFQYYEEEERQRGNFPDRFSGHQFPNYSSELNVNALLLGDSALYLCASSLGPGGTQYFGPGTRLTVL.

This chain joins TRBV6-1 and TRBJ2-4; 9 bases line up with TRBD1. The CDR3 extends over 14 amino acids. V lost 6 bases, J lost 10 bases, and 10 bases stayed unmatched. Looked up from germline, CDR1 is MNHNS and CDR2 is SASEGT. The CDR3 is CASRETGQGTIQYF. CDR3 bases: TGTGCCAGCAGGGAAACCGGACAGGGGACTATTCAGTACTTC.

This clonotype showed up just a few times. This chain connects TRBV7-8 to TRBJ2-1; 8 bases are shared with TRBD1. Losses at the gene ends were 1 base for V and 10 bases for J; bases not matched to a gene: 15. CDR3 length: 17 amino acids. Germline values: CDR1 SGHVS, CDR2 FQNEAQ. CDR3 region: CASSLDRAGTGAREQFF. CDR3 DNA: TGTGCCAGCAGCTTAGATAGGGCCGGGACAGGCGCCCGCGAGCAGTTCTTC.

In this sample, this clonotype turned up many times. This chain joins TRBV12-3 or TRBV12-4 and TRBJ1-1; a possible D gene is TRBD1 (6 bases). CDR3 size: 14 residues. Between the trimmed V and J ends, which lost 7 bases and 6 bases, there was a span of 18 bases. CDR3: CASTRVGGQAEAFF. CDR3 in DNA: TGTGCCAGCACCCGTGTCGGGGGGCAGGCTGAAGCTTTCTTT.

Only a few counts were recorded for this clonotype. Given a much more abundant clone one base away, this may be a read error. The chain recombines TRBV5-6 with TRBJ2-7; TRBD1 matches 7 bases. V was pared by 2 bases and J by 5 bases, with 13 bases of the junction left unmatched. Germline V gene lookup returns CDR1 SGHDT and CDR2 YYEEEE. The CDR3 sequence is 16 residues long. CDR3 amino acids: CASSLRGRKQGHEQYF. DNA for the CDR3: TGTGCCAGCAGCTTAAGGGGGCGGAAACAGGGCCACGAGCAGTACTTC.

This clonotype was seen more than once but under ten times. CDR3 bases: TGTGCCACCAGCAGAGATCACCCCAGCCTCTCTGGAAACACCATATATTTT. Protein sequence: CATSRDHPSLSGNTIYF. This chain joins TRBV15 and TRBJ1-3; the D is unclear. Trimming removed 0 bases from V and 0 bases from J, with 12 bases in between. The CDR3 sequence is 17 residues long. CDR1 is LNHNV, CDR2 YYDKDF, per germline (reference sequence).

This clonotype has a count of ten or more. The rearrangement uses TRBV5-6 and TRBJ2-3, with D perhaps matching TRBD2 (6 bases). CDR3 length: 16 residues. V lost 3 bases, J lost 1 base, and 15 bases lay in between. Germline assignment: CDR1 SGHDT and CDR2 YYEEEE. Here the CDR3 reads CASSWGEGGGTDTQYF. In nucleotides, the CDR3 is TGTGCCAGCAGCTGGGGAGAGGGAGGCGGCACAGATACGCAGTATTTT.

This clonotype was picked up many times. The chain couples TRBV9 to TRBJ1-1, with D possibly TRBD1 on 5 matching bases. Germline V gives CDR1 SGDLS, CDR2 YYNGEE. This CDR3 has 14 amino acids. Deletions cut 4 bases from V and 1 base from J, with 11 bases between. In nucleotides, the CDR3 is TGTGCCAGCAGCCTTCGAGGGGAGAACACTGAAGCTTTCTTT. Translation gives CASSLRGENTEAFF.

For this clonotype: Possible read error: a much larger clone is one base away. The chain has TRBV5-6 and TRBJ1-6, with D possibly TRBD1 on 5 matching bases. Germline CDR1 and CDR2: SGHDT and YYEEEE. V was clipped by 3 bases and J by 6 bases, with 10 bases between them. The length of the CDR3 is 14 residues. The CDR3 coding sequence is TGTGCCAGCAGCTGGGAGCAGGGTAATTCACCCCTCCACTTT. The encoded protein is CASSWEQGNSPLHF.

V gene TRBV12-5 combines with J gene TRBJ2-2; the D gene is possibly TRBD2 (7 bases). Germline CDR1 and CDR2: LGHNT and FRNRAP. The CDR3 is made up of 16 amino acids. Trimming pared 0 bases from V and 5 bases from J, leaving 13 bases between. Here the CDR3 DNA reads TGTGCTAGTGGTTTGGTTACAGGGAGGGGAACCGGGGAGCTGTTTTTT. Protein product: CASGLVTGRGTGELFF.

J is TRBJ2-1 and V is TRBV14; D call uncertain. Per germline, CDR1 SGHDN and CDR2 FVKESK. Trimming left V 1 base short and J 4 bases short, with 11 bases between. The CDR3 loop spans 15 amino acids. This chain's CDR3 is CASSQVGVQYNEQFF. CDR3 in DNA: TGTGCCAGCAGCCAAGTGGGTGTCCAGTACAATGAGCAGTTCTTC.

Many counts were recorded for this clonotype. The chain links TRBV20-1 to TRBJ1-4; TRBD1 is a possible D gene (5 bases). The CDR3 contains 13 residues. Germline V lookup: CDR1 DFQATT, CDR2 SNEGSKA (reference sequence). DNA for the CDR3: TGCTCCCAGAAGGGGCAAGGGGATGAAAAACTGTTTTTT. It translates to CSQKGQGDEKLFF.

The rearrangement joins TRBV10-2 to TRBJ2-1; D ambiguous. V lost 6 bases to trimming and J lost 10 bases, with 19 bases between them. Germline-derived CDR1 and CDR2 are WSHSY and SAAADI. The CDR3 extends over 14 amino acids. CDR3 loop: CASRESYGFDEQFF. CDR3 bases: TGCGCCAGCAGGGAATCTTACGGGTTTGACGAGCAGTTCTTC.

This clonotype was seen ten or more times. The CDR3 DNA is TGTGCCAGCCGGGGAGGGTACCAAGAGACCCAGTACTTC. Translating it yields CASRGGYQETQYF. This chain links TRBV12-3 or TRBV12-4 with TRBJ2-5; 7 bases match TRBD2. The CDR3 runs to 13 residues. The J segment lost 0 bases and the V segment lost 8 bases, leaving 3 bases of the junction unmatched.

This clonotype was recorded at least ten times. This chain links TRBV5-5 with TRBJ2-3; 10 positions match TRBD2. This CDR3 comprises 18 residues. CDR1 and CDR2 from the germline V gene are SGHKS and YYEKEE (reference sequence). Germline trimming cut 0 bases from V and 5 bases from J; bases unmatched to any gene: 12. In nucleotides, the CDR3 is TGTGCCAGCAGCTTGGCCTCGATAGCGGGGGGCCTAGGAGATACGCAGTATTTT. Protein: CASSLASIAGGLGDTQYF.

V gene TRBV6-5 combines with J gene TRBJ1-3; weak D call: TRBD1 (5 bases). There are 16 residues in the CDR3. Germline CDR1 and CDR2: MNHEY and SVGAGI. Trimming stripped 0 bases from V and 2 bases from J, with 11 bases between. The CDR3 reads CASSYSGGGAGNTIYF. The CDR3 bases are TGTGCCAGCAGTTACTCTGGGGGAGGAGCTGGAAACACCATATATTTT.